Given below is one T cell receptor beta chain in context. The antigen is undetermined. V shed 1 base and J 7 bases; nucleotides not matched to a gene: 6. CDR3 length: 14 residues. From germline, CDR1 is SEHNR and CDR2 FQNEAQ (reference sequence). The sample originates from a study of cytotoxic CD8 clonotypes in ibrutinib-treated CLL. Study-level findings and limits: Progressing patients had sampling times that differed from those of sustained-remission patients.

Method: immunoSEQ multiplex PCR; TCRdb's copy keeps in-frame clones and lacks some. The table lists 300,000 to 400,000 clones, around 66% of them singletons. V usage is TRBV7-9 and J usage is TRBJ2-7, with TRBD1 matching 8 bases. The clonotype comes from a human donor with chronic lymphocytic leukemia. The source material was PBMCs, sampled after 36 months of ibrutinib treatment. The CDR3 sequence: CASSLVTGGREQYF. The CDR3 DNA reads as TGTGCCAGCAGCTTAGTAACAGGGGGGAGAGAGCAGTACTTC.